This TCR beta chain comes out of a study of blood T cell repertoires in COVID-19. For the study at large: Some COVID-19 samples were acute and others convalescent; all came from the United States, Italy and Spain.

V was cut by 2 bases and J by 0 bases, with 7 bases left in between. The CDR3 runs to 14 residues. Germline assignment: CDR1 LNHDA and CDR2 SQIVND (reference sequence). All enrollees were about 18 to 90 years old and from 20 to 30 US areas. Study processing details: Amplification of reference gene primers was used by the study to estimate nucleated cell counts. Libraries were prepared by immunoSEQ multiplex PCR; TCRdb keeps only in-frame clonotypes and omits some of them. That table furnishes V, J and clone size, whereas the DNA furnished D and trimming. The sample has about 230,000 clones, 88% seen once; the top ten hold 2% to 3%.

This chain connects TRBV19 to TRBJ2-5; the D gene is possibly TRBD1 (6 bases). The clonotype comes from a woman aged 35 to 49 with acute COVID-19. The sequencing sample was made of PBMCs or T cells enriched from blood (not recorded which). CDR3 region: CASSIQGNQETQYF. The DNA of the CDR3 is TGTGCCAGTAGTATACAGGGGAACCAAGAGACCCAGTACTTC. Variable domain in full (rest from reference TRBV19 and TRBJ2-5): DGGITQSPKYLFRKEGQNVTLSCEQNLNHDAMYWYRQDPGQGLRLIYYSQIVNDFQKGDIAEGYSVSREKKESFPLTVTSAQKNPTAFYLCASSIQGNQETQYFGPGTRLLVL.